This T cell receptor (beta chain) originates from a study of T cell responses to AZD1222 COVID-19 vaccine. Study-wide context: Samples with a second dose at about 4 or about 12 weeks were pooled together. Study-level points and caveats: Unmutated variant regions are reportedly the target of nearly half of TCRs that are spike-specific. The breadth and depth of Spike-specific TCRs increased once two AZD1222 doses had been given.

On this clone itself: Its matching antigen is unknown.

Method: immunoSEQ multiplex PCR; TCRdb's copy keeps in-frame clones and lacks some. This repertoire shows some 140,000 clones, 85% to 95% found once; its top ten account for approximately 2.6%. Looked up from germline, CDR1 is SGHTA and CDR2 is FQGNSA. Trimming removed 2 bases from V and 3 bases from J, with 11 bases in between. This CDR3 contains 15 residues. This specimen was peripheral blood, taken on day 0 of AZD1222 vaccination. The chain couples TRBV7-2 to TRBJ1-5; D unclear. The source is an adult in good health. The CDR3 DNA reads TGTGCCAGCAGCTTATGGTTCGGACTCAATCAGCCCCAGCATTTT. This encodes CASSLWFGLNQPQHF.